This T cell receptor beta chain was sequenced during a study of T cells in tuberculosis. Produced via immunoSEQ multiplex PCR; TCRdb's table is partial and in-frame only. The table records around 39,000 clones, more than 85% of them present only once. The CDR3 runs 13 residues. V was clipped by 0 bases and J by 6 bases, with 6 bases between them. Germline CDR1 and CDR2: SGHNT and YYREEE (reference sequence). This receptor was identified in a donor aged 10 to 29 with latent tuberculosis or without tuberculosis infection. V is TRBV5-4 and J is TRBJ2-2; D is ambiguous. The sequenced sample was PBMCs. CDR3: CASSLAVSGELFF. In nucleotides, the CDR3 is TGTGCCAGCAGCTTGGCGGTTTCCGGGGAGCTGTTTTTT.